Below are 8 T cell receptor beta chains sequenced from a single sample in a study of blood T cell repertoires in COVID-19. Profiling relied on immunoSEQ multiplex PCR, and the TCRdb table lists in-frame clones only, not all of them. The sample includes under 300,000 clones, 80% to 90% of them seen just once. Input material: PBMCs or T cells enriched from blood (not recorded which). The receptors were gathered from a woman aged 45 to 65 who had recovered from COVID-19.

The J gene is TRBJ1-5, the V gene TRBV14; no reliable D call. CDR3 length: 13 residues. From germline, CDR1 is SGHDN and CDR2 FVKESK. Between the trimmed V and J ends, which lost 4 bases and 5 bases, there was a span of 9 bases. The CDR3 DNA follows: TGTGCCAGCAGCCTTAGGGAGGATCAGCCCCAGCATTTT. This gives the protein CASSLREDQPQHF.

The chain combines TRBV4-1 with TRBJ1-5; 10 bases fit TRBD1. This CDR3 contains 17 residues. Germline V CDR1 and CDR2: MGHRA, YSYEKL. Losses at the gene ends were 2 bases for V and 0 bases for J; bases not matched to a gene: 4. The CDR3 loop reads CASSQRTGGSSNQPQHF. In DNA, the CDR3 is TGCGCCAGCAGCCAACGGACAGGGGGTAGTAGCAATCAGCCCCAGCATTTT.

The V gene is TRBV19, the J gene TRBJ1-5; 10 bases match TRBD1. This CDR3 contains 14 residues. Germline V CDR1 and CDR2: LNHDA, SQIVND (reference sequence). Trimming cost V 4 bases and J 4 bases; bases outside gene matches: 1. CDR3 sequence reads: CASSTDRGNQPQHF. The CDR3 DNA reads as TGTGCCAGTAGTACGGACAGGGGGAATCAGCCCCAGCATTTT.

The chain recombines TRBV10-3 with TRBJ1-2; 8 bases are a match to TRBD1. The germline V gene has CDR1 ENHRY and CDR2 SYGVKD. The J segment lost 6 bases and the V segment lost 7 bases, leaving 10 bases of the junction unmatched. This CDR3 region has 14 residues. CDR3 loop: CAITDRGSMHGYTF. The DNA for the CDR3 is TGTGCCATCACCGACAGGGGATCTATGCATGGCTACACCTTC.

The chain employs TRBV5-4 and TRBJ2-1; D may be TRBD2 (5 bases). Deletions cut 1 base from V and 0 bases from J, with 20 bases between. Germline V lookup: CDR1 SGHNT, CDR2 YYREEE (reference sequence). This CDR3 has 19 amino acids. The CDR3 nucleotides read TGTGCCAGCAGCTTGCCCGGGGAGAGGATGGCAGGCTCCTACAATGAGCAGTTCTTC. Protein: CASSLPGERMAGSYNEQFF.

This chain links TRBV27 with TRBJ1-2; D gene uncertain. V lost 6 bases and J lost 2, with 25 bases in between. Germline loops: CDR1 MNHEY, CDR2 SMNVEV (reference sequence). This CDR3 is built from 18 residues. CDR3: CASSAYRGDRGSNYGYTF. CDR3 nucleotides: TGTGCCAGCAGCGCATATCGAGGAGATCGGGGATCCAACTATGGCTACACCTTC.

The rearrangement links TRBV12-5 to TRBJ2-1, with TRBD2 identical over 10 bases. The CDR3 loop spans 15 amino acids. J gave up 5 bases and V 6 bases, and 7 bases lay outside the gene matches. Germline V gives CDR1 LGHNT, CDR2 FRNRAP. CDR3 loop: CASGRTSGGNNEQFF. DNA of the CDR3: TGTGCTAGTGGCCGGACTAGCGGAGGCAACAATGAGCAGTTCTTC.

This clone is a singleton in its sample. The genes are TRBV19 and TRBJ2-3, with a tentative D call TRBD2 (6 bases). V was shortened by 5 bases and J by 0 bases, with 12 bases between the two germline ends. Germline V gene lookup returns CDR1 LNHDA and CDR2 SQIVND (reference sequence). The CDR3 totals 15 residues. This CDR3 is CASSFWGLSTDTQYF. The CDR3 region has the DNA TGTGCCAGTAGTTTTTGGGGACTTAGCACAGATACGCAGTATTTT.